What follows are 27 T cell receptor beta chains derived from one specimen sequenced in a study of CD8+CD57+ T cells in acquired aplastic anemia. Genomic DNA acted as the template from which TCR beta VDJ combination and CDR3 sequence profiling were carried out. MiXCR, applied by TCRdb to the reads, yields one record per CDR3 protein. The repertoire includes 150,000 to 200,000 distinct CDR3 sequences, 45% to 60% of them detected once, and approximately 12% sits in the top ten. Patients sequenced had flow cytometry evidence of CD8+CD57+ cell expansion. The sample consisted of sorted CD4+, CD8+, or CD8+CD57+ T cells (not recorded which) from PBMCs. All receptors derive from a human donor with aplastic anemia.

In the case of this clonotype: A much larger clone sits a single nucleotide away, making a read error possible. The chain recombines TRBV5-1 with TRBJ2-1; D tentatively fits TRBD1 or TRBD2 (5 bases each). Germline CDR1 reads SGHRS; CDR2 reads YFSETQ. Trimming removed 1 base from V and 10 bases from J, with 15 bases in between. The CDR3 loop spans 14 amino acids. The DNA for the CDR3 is TGCGCCAGCAGCTTGAGGGACCCTTCCTACGAGCAGTTCTTC. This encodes CASSLRDPSYEQFF.

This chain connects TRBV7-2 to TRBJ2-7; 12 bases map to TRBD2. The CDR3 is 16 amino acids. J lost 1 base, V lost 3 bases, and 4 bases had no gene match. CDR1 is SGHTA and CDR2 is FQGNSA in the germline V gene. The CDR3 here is CASSFSSGGASYEQYF. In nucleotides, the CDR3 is TGTGCCAGCAGCTTTTCTAGCGGGGGGGCGTCCTACGAGCAGTACTTC.

CDR3 nucleotide sequence: TGTGCCAGCAGTGAATGGTTGCGGGGAAGCACAGATACGCAGTATTTT. Protein product: CASSEWLRGSTDTQYF. The chain combines TRBV25-1 with TRBJ2-3; D is perhaps TRBD2 (6 bases). V lost 1 base and J 0 bases, leaving 11 bases between the germline ends. CDR3 size: 16 residues. Germline V gene data show CDR1 as MGHDK and CDR2 as SYGVNS.

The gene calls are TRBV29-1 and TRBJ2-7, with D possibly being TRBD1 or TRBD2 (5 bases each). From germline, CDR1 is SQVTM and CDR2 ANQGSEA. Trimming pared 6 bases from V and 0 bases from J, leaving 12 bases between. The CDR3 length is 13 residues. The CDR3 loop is CSVAPGLSYEQYF. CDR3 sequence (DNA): TGCAGCGTGGCCCCGGGGCTCTCCTACGAGCAGTACTTC.

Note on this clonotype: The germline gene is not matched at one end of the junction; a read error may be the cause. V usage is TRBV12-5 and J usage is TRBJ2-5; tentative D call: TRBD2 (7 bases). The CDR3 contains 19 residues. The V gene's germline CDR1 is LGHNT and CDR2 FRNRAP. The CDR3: CASGLGQDIRDRGEEAQYF. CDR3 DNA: TGTGCTAGTGGTTTGGGACAGGACATTCGAGATCGGGGGGAAGAGGCCCAGTACTTC.

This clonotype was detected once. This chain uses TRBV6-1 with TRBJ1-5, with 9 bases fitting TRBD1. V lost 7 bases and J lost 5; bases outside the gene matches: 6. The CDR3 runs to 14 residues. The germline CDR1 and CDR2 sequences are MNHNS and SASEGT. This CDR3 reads CASIHRDRDQPQHF. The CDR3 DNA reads TGTGCCAGCATTCACCGGGACAGGGATCAGCCCCAGCATTTT.

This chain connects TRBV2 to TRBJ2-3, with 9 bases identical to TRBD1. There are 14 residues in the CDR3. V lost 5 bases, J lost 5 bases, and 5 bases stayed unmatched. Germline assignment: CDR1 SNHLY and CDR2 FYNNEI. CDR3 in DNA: TGTGCCAGCAGTCAACAGGGGGCTGGAGATACGCAGTATTTT. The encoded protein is CASSQQGAGDTQYF.

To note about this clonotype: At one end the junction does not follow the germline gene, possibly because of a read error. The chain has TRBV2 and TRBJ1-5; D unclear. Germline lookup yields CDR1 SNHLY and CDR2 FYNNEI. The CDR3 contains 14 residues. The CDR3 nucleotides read TGTGCCAGCAGTGAATCCCATAGCAACCAGCCCCAGCATTTT. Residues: CASSESHSNQPQHF.

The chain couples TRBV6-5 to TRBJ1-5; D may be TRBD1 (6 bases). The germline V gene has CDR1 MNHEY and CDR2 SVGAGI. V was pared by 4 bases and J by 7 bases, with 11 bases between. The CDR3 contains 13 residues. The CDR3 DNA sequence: TGTGCCAGCAGTTTAAGCAGGGGCCAGCCCCAGCATTTT. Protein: CASSLSRGQPQHF.

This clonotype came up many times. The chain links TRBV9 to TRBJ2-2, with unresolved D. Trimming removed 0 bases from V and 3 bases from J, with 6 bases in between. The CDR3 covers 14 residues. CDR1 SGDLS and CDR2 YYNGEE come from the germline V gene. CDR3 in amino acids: CASSVEPHTGELFF. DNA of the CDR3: TGTGCCAGCAGCGTAGAACCCCACACCGGGGAGCTGTTTTTT.

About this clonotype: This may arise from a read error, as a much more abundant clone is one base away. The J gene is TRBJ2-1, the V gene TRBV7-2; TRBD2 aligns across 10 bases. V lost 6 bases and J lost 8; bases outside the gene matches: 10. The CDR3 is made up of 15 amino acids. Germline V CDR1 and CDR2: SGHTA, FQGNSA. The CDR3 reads CASSIGSSGGDEQFF. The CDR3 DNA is TGTGCCAGCAGTATTGGGTCTAGCGGGGGTGATGAGCAGTTCTTC.

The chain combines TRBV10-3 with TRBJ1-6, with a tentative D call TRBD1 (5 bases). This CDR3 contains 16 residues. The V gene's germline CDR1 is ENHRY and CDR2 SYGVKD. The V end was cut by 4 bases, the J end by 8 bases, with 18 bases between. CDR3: CAISAKGKGLDSPLHF. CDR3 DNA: TGTGCCATCAGTGCTAAAGGAAAGGGGCTGGATTCACCCCTCCACTTT.

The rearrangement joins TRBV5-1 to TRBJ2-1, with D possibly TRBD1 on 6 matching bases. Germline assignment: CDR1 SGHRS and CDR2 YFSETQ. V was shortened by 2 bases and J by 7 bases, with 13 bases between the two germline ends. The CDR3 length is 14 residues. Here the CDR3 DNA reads TGCGCCAGCAGCTTAGGACAGTTTTTGAATGAGCAGTTCTTC. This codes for CASSLGQFLNEQFF.

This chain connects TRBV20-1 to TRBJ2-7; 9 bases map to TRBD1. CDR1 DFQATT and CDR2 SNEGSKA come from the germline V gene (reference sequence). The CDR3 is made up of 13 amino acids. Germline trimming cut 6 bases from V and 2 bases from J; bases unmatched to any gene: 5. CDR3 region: CSASGQGPYEQYF. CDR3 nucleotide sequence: TGCAGTGCGTCGGGACAGGGCCCCTACGAGCAGTACTTC.

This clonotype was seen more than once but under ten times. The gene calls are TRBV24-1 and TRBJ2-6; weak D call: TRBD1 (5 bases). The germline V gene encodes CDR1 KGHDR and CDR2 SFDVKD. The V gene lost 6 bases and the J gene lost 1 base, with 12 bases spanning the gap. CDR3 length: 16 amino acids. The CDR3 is CATSPGIASGANVLTF. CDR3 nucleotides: TGTGCCACCAGTCCAGGGATCGCTTCTGGGGCCAACGTCCTGACTTTC.

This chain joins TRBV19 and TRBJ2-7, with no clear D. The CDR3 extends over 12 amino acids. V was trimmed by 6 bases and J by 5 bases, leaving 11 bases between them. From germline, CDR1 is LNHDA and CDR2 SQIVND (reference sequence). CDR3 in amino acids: CASSVGRNEQYF. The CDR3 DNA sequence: TGTGCCAGTAGCGTAGGACGGAACGAGCAGTACTTC.

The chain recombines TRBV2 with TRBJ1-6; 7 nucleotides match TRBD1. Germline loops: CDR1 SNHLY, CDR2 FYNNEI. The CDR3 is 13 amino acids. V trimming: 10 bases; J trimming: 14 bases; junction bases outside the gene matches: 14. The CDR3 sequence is CAISGTDNSALHF. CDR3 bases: TGTGCCATTTCCGGGACAGACAATTCTGCCCTCCACTTT.

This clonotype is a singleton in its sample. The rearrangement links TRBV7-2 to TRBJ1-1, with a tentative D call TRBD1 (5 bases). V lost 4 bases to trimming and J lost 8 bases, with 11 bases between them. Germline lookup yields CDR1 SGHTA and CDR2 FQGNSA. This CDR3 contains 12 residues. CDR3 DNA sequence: TGTGCCAGCAGCTCGCCGGGACCCGAAGCTTTCTTT. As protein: CASSSPGPEAFF. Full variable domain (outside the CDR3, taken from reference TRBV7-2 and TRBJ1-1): GAGVSQSPSNKVTEKGKDVELRCDPISGHTALYWYRQSLGQGLEFLIYFQGNSAPDKSGLPSDRFSAERTGGSVSTLTIQRTQQEDSAVYLCASSSPGPEAFFGQGTRLTVV.

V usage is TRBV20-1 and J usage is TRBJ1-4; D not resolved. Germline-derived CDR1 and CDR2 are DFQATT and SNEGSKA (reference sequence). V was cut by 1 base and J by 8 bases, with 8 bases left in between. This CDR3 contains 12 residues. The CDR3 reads CSARGTGEKLFF. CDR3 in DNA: TGCAGTGCTAGAGGGACCGGGGAAAAACTGTTTTTT.

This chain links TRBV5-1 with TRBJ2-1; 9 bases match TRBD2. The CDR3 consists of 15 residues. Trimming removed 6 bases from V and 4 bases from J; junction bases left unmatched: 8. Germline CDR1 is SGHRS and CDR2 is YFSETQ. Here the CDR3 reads CASTPGLARYNEQFF. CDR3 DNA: TGCGCCAGCACCCCGGGACTAGCAAGGTACAATGAGCAGTTCTTC.

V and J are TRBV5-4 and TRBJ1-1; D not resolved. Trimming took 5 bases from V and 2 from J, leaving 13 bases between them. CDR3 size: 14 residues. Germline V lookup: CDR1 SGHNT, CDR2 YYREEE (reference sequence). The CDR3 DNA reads TGTGCCAGCAGAGATCTTAAGGCTAACACTGAAGCTTTCTTT. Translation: CASRDLKANTEAFF. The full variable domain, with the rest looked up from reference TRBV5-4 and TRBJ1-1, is ETGVTQSPTHLIKTRGQQVTLRCSSQSGHNTVSWYQQALGQGPQFIFQYYREEENGRGNFPPRFSGLQFPNYSSELNVNALELDDSALYLCASRDLKANTEAFFGQGTRLTVV.

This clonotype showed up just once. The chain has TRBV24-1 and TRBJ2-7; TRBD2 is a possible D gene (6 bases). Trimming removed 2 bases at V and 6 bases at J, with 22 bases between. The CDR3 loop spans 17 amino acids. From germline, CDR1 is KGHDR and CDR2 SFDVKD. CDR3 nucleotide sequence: TGTGCCACCAGTGATTCTCTCGGGACGCAGGGAGGCCTCGAGCAGTACTTC. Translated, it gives CATSDSLGTQGGLEQYF.

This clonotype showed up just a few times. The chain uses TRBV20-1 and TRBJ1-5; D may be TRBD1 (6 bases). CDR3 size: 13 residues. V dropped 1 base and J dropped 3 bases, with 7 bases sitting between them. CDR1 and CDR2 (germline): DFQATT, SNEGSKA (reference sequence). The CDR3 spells CSARGQDNQPQHF. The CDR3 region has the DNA TGCAGTGCTAGAGGACAGGACAATCAGCCCCAGCATTTT.

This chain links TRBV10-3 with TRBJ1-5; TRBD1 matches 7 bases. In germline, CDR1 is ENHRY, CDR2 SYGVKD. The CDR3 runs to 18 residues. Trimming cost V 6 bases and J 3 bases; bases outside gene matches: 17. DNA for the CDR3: TGTGCCATCAGGGAAGGGGACATCGTGGGACAGACCAATCAGCCCCAGCATTTT. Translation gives CAIREGDIVGQTNQPQHF.

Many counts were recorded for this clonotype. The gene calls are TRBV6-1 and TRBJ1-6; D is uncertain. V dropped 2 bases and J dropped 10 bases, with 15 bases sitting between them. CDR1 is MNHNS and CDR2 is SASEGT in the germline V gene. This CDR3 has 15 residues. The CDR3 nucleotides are TGTGCCAGCAGTGAATCAGGCGGAGACGGGTCACCCCTCCACTTT. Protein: CASSESGGDGSPLHF.

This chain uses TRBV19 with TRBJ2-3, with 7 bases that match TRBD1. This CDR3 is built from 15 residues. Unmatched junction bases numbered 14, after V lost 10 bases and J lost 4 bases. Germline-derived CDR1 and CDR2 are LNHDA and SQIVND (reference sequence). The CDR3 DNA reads TGTGCCACCCAGGACAGGCCCAGAGCTGCAGATACGCAGTATTTT. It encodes CATQDRPRAADTQYF.

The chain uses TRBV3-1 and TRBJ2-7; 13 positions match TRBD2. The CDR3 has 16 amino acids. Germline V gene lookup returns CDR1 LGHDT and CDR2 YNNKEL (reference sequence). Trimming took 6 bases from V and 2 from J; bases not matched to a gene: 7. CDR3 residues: CASSETSGGGTYEQYF. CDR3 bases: TGTGCCAGCAGTGAAACTAGCGGGGGGGGTACCTACGAGCAGTACTTC.